A selection of T cell receptor beta chains follows, all from one sample in a study of PD-1 blockade in classical Hodgkin lymphoma. Clones were read by immunoSEQ multiplex PCR, and TCRdb kept only the in-frame ones, dropping some. The table has 100,000 or so clones, roughly nine tenths seen once. The starting material was peripheral blood mononuclear cells (PBMCs), obtained before the fourth cycle of nivolumab. These receptors were obtained from a human donor with classical Hodgkin lymphoma. CDR3s include the opening cysteine and the closing phenylalanine or tryptophan. D genes are given only for firm matches. Clone size is stated in some rows and not others, as once, few, many or a class when expanded.

cdr3_aa cdr3_nt j_call v_call d_call clone_size
CASSYSVVGVTYEQYF TGTGCCAGCAGTTACTCTGTGGTGGGGGTTACCTACGAGCAGTACTTC TRBJ2-7 TRBV6-5 NA NA
CASSSPDTFYEQYF TGTGCCAGCAGTTCCCCGGATACTTTCTACGAGCAGTACTTC TRBJ2-7 TRBV28 NA once
CAISEDNTDTQYF TGTGCCATCAGTGAGGACAACACAGATACGCAGTATTTT TRBJ2-3 TRBV10-3 NA NA
CASSSTSTEAFF TGTGCCAGTAGTTCGACGAGCACTGAAGCTTTCTTT TRBJ1-1 TRBV19 NA NA
CATEGYTGELFF TGTGCCACCGAGGGATACACCGGGGAGCTGTTTTTT TRBJ2-2 TRBV19 NA NA
CASSQEGGRGETQYF TGCGCCAGCAGCCAAGAAGGCGGGAGGGGAGAGACCCAGTACTTC TRBJ2-5 TRBV4-3 TRBD2 NA
CASIGQGTYGYTF TGTGCCAGTATCGGACAGGGGACCTATGGCTACACCTTC TRBJ1-2 TRBV19 TRBD1 NA
CSVAGLAGPSGANVLTF TGCAGCGTTGCTGGACTAGCGGGTCCCTCTGGGGCCAACGTCCTGACTTTC TRBJ2-6 TRBV29-1 TRBD2 NA
CASSLGKGYTF TGTGCCAGCAGCTTAGGCAAAGGCTACACCTTC TRBJ1-2 TRBV7-9 NA few
CASSLSEELYGYTF TGTGCCAGCAGCTTGTCCGAGGAACTCTATGGCTACACCTTC TRBJ1-2 TRBV5-6 NA NA
CASSSGGQGAKNIQYF TGTGCCAGCAGTTCAGGGGGACAGGGGGCCAAAAACATTCAGTACTTC TRBJ2-4 TRBV28 TRBD1 NA
CASSQVGAYNEQFF TGCGCCAGCAGCCAAGTTGGGGCATACAATGAGCAGTTCTTC TRBJ2-1 TRBV4-3 NA NA
CASSYGDRGYGYTF TGTGCCAGCAGTTACGGAGACAGGGGGTATGGCTACACCTTC TRBJ1-2 TRBV6-5 TRBD1 NA
CASSASGSRYSNQPQHF TGTGCCAGCAGTGCTTCGGGCAGTCGTTATAGCAATCAGCCCCAGCATTTT TRBJ1-5 TRBV2 NA NA